A selection of T cell receptor beta chains follows, all from one sample in a study of blood T cell repertoires in COVID-19. The assay was immunoSEQ multiplex PCR, and TCRdb's table has in-frame clones only and misses some. The data hold approximately 190,000 clones, with about four fifths observed a single time. The specimen sequenced was peripheral blood. These receptors all stem from a man aged 60 to 75 with acute or convalescent COVID-19. CDR3s include the opening cysteine and the closing phenylalanine or tryptophan. The order of the fields is CDR3 length, clone size, D gene, V gene, J gene, CDR3 DNA, CDR3 protein. A D gene is named only where the DNA matches it firmly. Clone size is shown for a subset of rows, as once, few, many or a class of expanded clone.

cdr3_length: 15
clone_size: .
d_call: TRBD1
v_call: TRBV18
j_call: TRBJ1-1
cdr3_nt: TGTGCCAGCTCACCAAGGCAGGGGGCTTGGACTGAAGCTTTCTTT
cdr3_aa: CASSPRQGAWTEAFF

cdr3_length: 17
clone_size: few
d_call: .
v_call: TRBV7-3
j_call: TRBJ2-2
cdr3_nt: TGTGCCAGCAGCCCCTGGGGGCTACTTACGAACACCGGGGAGCTGTTTTTT
cdr3_aa: CASSPWGLLTNTGELFF

cdr3_length: 15
clone_size: .
d_call: .
v_call: TRBV6-5
j_call: TRBJ1-5
cdr3_nt: TGTGCCAGCAGCCCCATGGGTGTGGGAGGTCAGCCCCAGCATTTT
cdr3_aa: CASSPMGVGGQPQHF

cdr3_length: 13
clone_size: few
d_call: .
v_call: TRBV6-4
j_call: TRBJ2-3
cdr3_nt: TGTGCCAGCAGTGTAGCGGACACAGATACGCAGTATTTT
cdr3_aa: CASSVADTDTQYF

cdr3_length: 15
clone_size: .
d_call: TRBD2
v_call: TRBV6-1
j_call: TRBJ2-1
cdr3_nt: TGTGCCAGCAGTGAAGGACTAGCGGGGGGGAATGAGCAGTTCTTC
cdr3_aa: CASSEGLAGGNEQFF

cdr3_length: 11
clone_size: .
d_call: .
v_call: TRBV21-1
j_call: TRBJ2-7
cdr3_nt: TGTGCCAGCAGGCGGCATTACGAGCAGTACTTC
cdr3_aa: CASRRHYEQYF

cdr3_length: 15
clone_size: few
d_call: TRBD1
v_call: TRBV5-4
j_call: TRBJ1-6
cdr3_nt: TGTGCCAGCAGCCGTTACGGACAGGAAGGTTCACCCCTCCACTTT
cdr3_aa: CASSRYGQEGSPLHF

cdr3_length: 16
clone_size: many
d_call: TRBD2
v_call: TRBV5-1
j_call: TRBJ2-1
cdr3_nt: TGCGCCAGCAGCTTGGAGGTAGCGGGGGCCTACAATGAGCAGTTCTTC
cdr3_aa: CASSLEVAGAYNEQFF

cdr3_length: 15
clone_size: .
d_call: .
v_call: TRBV6-6
j_call: TRBJ1-3
cdr3_nt: TGTGCCAGCAGTCGCCGATCTAGCTCTGGAAACACCATATATTTT
cdr3_aa: CASSRRSSSGNTIYF

cdr3_length: 16
clone_size: .
d_call: TRBD1
v_call: TRBV5-1
j_call: TRBJ2-5
cdr3_nt: TGCGCCAGCAGCTTGGCCGGTGGGACAGGGGTCGAGACCCAGTACTTC
cdr3_aa: CASSLAGGTGVETQYF

cdr3_length: 16
clone_size: .
d_call: TRBD2
v_call: TRBV24-1
j_call: TRBJ2-2
cdr3_nt: TGTGCCACCAGCACTACTAGCGGGGACAAGACCGGGGAGCTGTTTTTT
cdr3_aa: CATSTTSGDKTGELFF

cdr3_length: 17
clone_size: few
d_call: TRBD1
v_call: TRBV5-1
j_call: TRBJ2-7
cdr3_nt: TGCGCCAGCAGCTTGGCGTCTTCTAGGACAGGGTTCAACGAGCAGTACTTC
cdr3_aa: CASSLASSRTGFNEQYF

cdr3_length: 13
clone_size: once
d_call: .
v_call: TRBV29-1
j_call: TRBJ1-2
cdr3_nt: TGCAGCGTTGACAGGGGCGCTAACTATGGCTACACCTTC
cdr3_aa: CSVDRGANYGYTF

cdr3_length: 13
clone_size: .
d_call: .
v_call: TRBV10-2
j_call: TRBJ1-1
cdr3_nt: TGCGCCAGCAGTGGCAGGGCGAACACTGAAGCTTTCTTT
cdr3_aa: CASSGRANTEAFF

cdr3_length: 15
clone_size: .
d_call: TRBD2
v_call: TRBV3-1/TRBV3-2
j_call: TRBJ2-3
cdr3_nt: TGTGCCAGCAGCCTCTCTAGCGGGAGACCAGATACGCAGTATTTT
cdr3_aa: CASSLSSGRPDTQYF

cdr3_length: 14
clone_size: .
d_call: .
v_call: TRBV6-5
j_call: TRBJ1-6
cdr3_nt: TGTGCCAGCAGTTCTAGCTCCTATAATTCACCCCTCCACTTT
cdr3_aa: CASSSSSYNSPLHF

cdr3_length: 15
clone_size: once
d_call: .
v_call: TRBV5-1
j_call: TRBJ1-3
cdr3_nt: TGCGCCAGCAGTCCCCTCCTCAGCTCTGGAAACACCATATATTTT
cdr3_aa: CASSPLLSSGNTIYF

cdr3_length: 15
clone_size: .
d_call: TRBD1
v_call: TRBV18
j_call: TRBJ1-2
cdr3_nt: TGTGCCAGCTCATCCCGGGACAGGGACTACTATGGCTACACCTTC
cdr3_aa: CASSSRDRDYYGYTF

cdr3_length: 16
clone_size: few
d_call: TRBD2
v_call: TRBV9
j_call: TRBJ2-1
cdr3_nt: TGTGCCAGCCCATGTAGCCCCCAGCGGGGGGACAATGAGCAGTTCTTC
cdr3_aa: CASPCSPQRGDNEQFF

cdr3_length: 14
clone_size: .
d_call: .
v_call: TRBV2
j_call: TRBJ2-5
cdr3_nt: TGTGCCAGCAGTTACGGGGGGCTTCAGGGGACCCAGTACTTC
cdr3_aa: CASSYGGLQGTQYF

cdr3_length: 15
clone_size: .
d_call: TRBD1
v_call: TRBV6-5
j_call: TRBJ2-2
cdr3_nt: TGTGCCAGCAGCTACCGGGACAGATACACCGGGGAGCTGTTTTTT
cdr3_aa: CASSYRDRYTGELFF

cdr3_length: 14
clone_size: few
d_call: .
v_call: TRBV2
j_call: TRBJ2-7
cdr3_nt: TGTGCCAGCAGTGAGCAGGGGCCCTCCTACGAGCAGTACTTC
cdr3_aa: CASSEQGPSYEQYF

cdr3_length: 15
clone_size: .
d_call: TRBD1
v_call: TRBV19
j_call: TRBJ2-1
cdr3_nt: TGTGCCAGTAGTATAGGGACAGGGACCCACAATGAGCAGTTCTTC
cdr3_aa: CASSIGTGTHNEQFF

cdr3_length: 15
clone_size: .
d_call: TRBD2
v_call: TRBV2
j_call: TRBJ2-2
cdr3_nt: TGTGCCAGCAGTGGGATAGCGGGAGGGCCCGGGGAGCTGTTTTTT
cdr3_aa: CASSGIAGGPGELFF

cdr3_length: 16
clone_size: .
d_call: .
v_call: TRBV6-5
j_call: TRBJ2-7
cdr3_nt: TGTGCCAGCAGTTACTCCACTGCCGATATATCCTACGAGCAGTACTTC
cdr3_aa: CASSYSTADISYEQYF

cdr3_length: 13
clone_size: .
d_call: .
v_call: TRBV12-3/TRBV12-4
j_call: TRBJ2-1
cdr3_nt: TGTGCCAGCAGTTTGGCTACAGGGATGCGGCAGTTCTTC
cdr3_aa: CASSLATGMRQFF

cdr3_length: 15
clone_size: .
d_call: TRBD2
v_call: TRBV6-2/TRBV6-3
j_call: TRBJ2-7
cdr3_nt: TGTGCCAGCAGTTATAAGCGGGGGGTCTCCTACGAGCAGTACTTC
cdr3_aa: CASSYKRGVSYEQYF

cdr3_length: 16
clone_size: .
d_call: .
v_call: TRBV11-2
j_call: TRBJ2-5
cdr3_nt: TGTGCCAGCAGCCCTCCTGCCGCCGGGTTTCTAGAGACCCAGTACTTC
cdr3_aa: CASSPPAAGFLETQYF

cdr3_length: 10
clone_size: .
d_call: .
v_call: TRBV20-1
j_call: TRBJ2-3
cdr3_nt: TGCAGTGCTAGTCCAGGCACGCAGTATTTT
cdr3_aa: CSASPGTQYF

cdr3_length: 17
clone_size: once
d_call: TRBD2
v_call: TRBV10-3
j_call: TRBJ2-3
cdr3_nt: TGTGCCATCAGCCAGTCCGGGACTACGGGGTCCACAGATACGCAGTATTTT
cdr3_aa: CAISQSGTTGSTDTQYF

cdr3_length: 15
clone_size: .
d_call: .
v_call: TRBV6-2/TRBV6-3
j_call: TRBJ2-7
cdr3_nt: TGTGCCAGCAGTTACGTTATTCCGGTGCGATCCGAGCAGTACTTC
cdr3_aa: CASSYVIPVRSEQYF

cdr3_length: 13
clone_size: once
d_call: .
v_call: TRBV12-3/TRBV12-4
j_call: TRBJ1-1
cdr3_nt: TGTGCCAGCAGTTTGGTTGCGGGGACTGAAGCTTTCTTT
cdr3_aa: CASSLVAGTEAFF

cdr3_length: 14
clone_size: .
d_call: TRBD1
v_call: TRBV28
j_call: TRBJ1-2
cdr3_nt: TGTGCCAGCAGTTTAGGGTACAGGGGCTATGGCTACACCTTC
cdr3_aa: CASSLGYRGYGYTF

cdr3_length: 13
clone_size: many
d_call: .
v_call: TRBV6-2/TRBV6-3
j_call: TRBJ1-1
cdr3_nt: TGTGCCAGCAGTACGAGAGAGAACACTGAAGCTTTCTTT
cdr3_aa: CASSTRENTEAFF

cdr3_length: 15
clone_size: .
d_call: TRBD2
v_call: TRBV7-9
j_call: TRBJ2-3
cdr3_nt: TGTGCCAGCACCCCGGGACTAGCGGGAGCAGATACGCAGTATTTT
cdr3_aa: CASTPGLAGADTQYF

cdr3_length: 13
clone_size: .
d_call: .
v_call: TRBV7-3
j_call: TRBJ1-2
cdr3_nt: TGTGCCAGCGCCCCCCTCTTGAAATCGCCAGACACCTTC
cdr3_aa: CASAPLLKSPDTF

cdr3_length: 16
clone_size: once
d_call: TRBD2
v_call: TRBV24-1
j_call: TRBJ2-1
cdr3_nt: TGTGCCACCAGTGACCTGGGACTAGCGGGAGTCAATGAGCAGTTCTTC
cdr3_aa: CATSDLGLAGVNEQFF

cdr3_length: 13
clone_size: .
d_call: .
v_call: TRBV27
j_call: TRBJ1-2
cdr3_nt: TGTGCCAGCAGTTCGGCGACAGCCGGAGGCTACACCTTC
cdr3_aa: CASSSATAGGYTF

cdr3_length: 15
clone_size: .
d_call: .
v_call: TRBV3-1/TRBV3-2
j_call: TRBJ1-2
cdr3_nt: TGTGCCAGCAGCCTAGGACACCCGGGCAACTATGGCTACACCTTC
cdr3_aa: CASSLGHPGNYGYTF

cdr3_length: 16
clone_size: .
d_call: .
v_call: TRBV5-4
j_call: TRBJ2-3
cdr3_nt: TGTGCCAGCAGCAACACAGGGAGCTACCTCACAGATACGCAGTATTTT
cdr3_aa: CASSNTGSYLTDTQYF

cdr3_length: 13
clone_size: .
d_call: .
v_call: TRBV2
j_call: TRBJ2-7
cdr3_nt: TGTGCCAGCAGGAGACTACCCGCTTACGAGCAGTACTTC
cdr3_aa: CASRRLPAYEQYF

cdr3_length: 16
clone_size: .
d_call: TRBD2
v_call: TRBV2
j_call: TRBJ2-1
cdr3_nt: TGTGCCAGCGAGTTTGGCGGGACTAGCGGATACAATGAGCAGTTCTTC
cdr3_aa: CASEFGGTSGYNEQFF

cdr3_length: 15
clone_size: .
d_call: TRBD1
v_call: TRBV5-1
j_call: TRBJ1-4
cdr3_nt: TGCGCCAGCAGCTTGGTAGGGACAGGGGAGGAAAAACTGTTTTTT
cdr3_aa: CASSLVGTGEEKLFF

cdr3_length: 13
clone_size: .
d_call: .
v_call: TRBV24-1
j_call: TRBJ1-6
cdr3_nt: TGTGCCACCTCGGGCTCCTATAATTCACCCCTCCACTTT
cdr3_aa: CATSGSYNSPLHF

cdr3_length: 15
clone_size: .
d_call: TRBD2
v_call: TRBV9
j_call: TRBJ2-5
cdr3_nt: TGTGCCAGCAGCCCCCAGGGACTAGCGGTCGAGACCCAGTACTTC
cdr3_aa: CASSPQGLAVETQYF

cdr3_length: 16
clone_size: .
d_call: .
v_call: TRBV7-8
j_call: TRBJ2-7
cdr3_nt: TGTGCCAGCAGCTCACCGGACAAACGAAGAATCTACGAGCAGTACTTC
cdr3_aa: CASSSPDKRRIYEQYF

cdr3_length: 12
clone_size: .
d_call: .
v_call: TRBV5-5
j_call: TRBJ1-2
cdr3_nt: TGTGCCAGCAGCCCGCGTGGTGATGGCTACACCTTC
cdr3_aa: CASSPRGDGYTF

cdr3_length: 13
clone_size: .
d_call: .
v_call: TRBV27
j_call: TRBJ1-1
cdr3_nt: TGTGCCAGCAGTTTGAGTCGGACAGATGAAGCTTTCTTT
cdr3_aa: CASSLSRTDEAFF

cdr3_length: 15
clone_size: .
d_call: TRBD1
v_call: TRBV7-2
j_call: TRBJ2-5
cdr3_nt: TGTGCCAGCAGCTCCCGGGACAGGGGGTCAGAGACCCAGTACTTC
cdr3_aa: CASSSRDRGSETQYF

cdr3_length: 19
clone_size: .
d_call: .
v_call: TRBV12-5
j_call: TRBJ1-1
cdr3_nt: TGTGCTAGTGGTCCGAGGGTTTGGGAACACAAAGAACTTAACACTGAAGCTTTCTTT
cdr3_aa: CASGPRVWEHKELNTEAFF

cdr3_length: 15
clone_size: once
d_call: .
v_call: TRBV7-2
j_call: TRBJ1-1
cdr3_nt: TGTGCCAGCAGCTTACTATTAAGGGGCGAGACTGAAGCTTTCTTT
cdr3_aa: CASSLLLRGETEAFF

cdr3_length: 14
clone_size: once
d_call: TRBD1
v_call: TRBV9
j_call: TRBJ1-4
cdr3_nt: TGTGCCAGCAGCGTAAGGGACAGAAATGAAAAACTGTTTTTT
cdr3_aa: CASSVRDRNEKLFF

cdr3_length: 15
clone_size: .
d_call: TRBD1
v_call: TRBV5-1
j_call: TRBJ2-1
cdr3_nt: TGCGCCAGCAGCCCTGGACAGGGTGGGGCTAGGGAGCAGTTCTTC
cdr3_aa: CASSPGQGGAREQFF